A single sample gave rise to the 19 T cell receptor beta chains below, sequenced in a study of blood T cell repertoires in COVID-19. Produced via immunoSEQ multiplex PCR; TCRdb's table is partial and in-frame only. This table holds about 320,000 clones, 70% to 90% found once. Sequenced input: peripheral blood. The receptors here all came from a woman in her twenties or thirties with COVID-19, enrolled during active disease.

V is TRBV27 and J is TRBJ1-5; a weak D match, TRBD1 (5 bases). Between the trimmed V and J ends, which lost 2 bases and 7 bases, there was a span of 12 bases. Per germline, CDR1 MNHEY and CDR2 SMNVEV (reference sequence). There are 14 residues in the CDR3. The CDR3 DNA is TGTGCCAGCAGTTTAATGGCAGGGAACCAGCCCCAGCATTTT. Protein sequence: CASSLMAGNQPQHF.

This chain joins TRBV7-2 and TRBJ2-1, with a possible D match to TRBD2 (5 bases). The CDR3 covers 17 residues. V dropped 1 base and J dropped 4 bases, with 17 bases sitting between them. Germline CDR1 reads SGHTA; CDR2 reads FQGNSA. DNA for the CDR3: TGTGCCAGCAGCTTAGAGGGAGCGGCTATGCCGTACAATGAGCAGTTCTTC. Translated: CASSLEGAAMPYNEQFF.

This CDR3 reads CASSQVLLADTQYF. The CDR3 DNA sequence: TGTGCCAGCAGCCAAGTTCTCCTCGCAGATACGCAGTATTTT. The J gene is TRBJ2-3, the V gene TRBV3-1 (or the pseudogene TRBV3-2); D unclear. Per the germline V gene, CDR1 is LGHDT and CDR2 is YNNKEL (reference sequence). This CDR3 has 14 residues. V was shortened by 1 base and J by 4 bases, with 9 bases between the two germline ends.

The CDR3 sequence is CASSQDTDRGYNGYTF. Here the CDR3 DNA reads TGTGCCAGCAGCCAAGATACGGACAGGGGCTATAATGGCTACACCTTC. V is TRBV4-2 and J is TRBJ1-2, with 9 bases identical to TRBD1. V dropped 0 bases and J dropped 6; count of bases not matched to a gene: 8. Germline CDR1 is LGHNA and CDR2 is YNFKEQ. The CDR3 sequence is 16 residues long.

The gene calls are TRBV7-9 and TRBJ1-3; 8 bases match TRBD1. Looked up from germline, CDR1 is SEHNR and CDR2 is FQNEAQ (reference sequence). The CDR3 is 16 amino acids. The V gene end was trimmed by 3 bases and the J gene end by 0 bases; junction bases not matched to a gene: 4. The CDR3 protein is CASSLGGQDSGNTIYF. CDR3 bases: TGTGCCAGCAGCTTGGGGGGACAGGACTCTGGAAACACCATATATTTT.

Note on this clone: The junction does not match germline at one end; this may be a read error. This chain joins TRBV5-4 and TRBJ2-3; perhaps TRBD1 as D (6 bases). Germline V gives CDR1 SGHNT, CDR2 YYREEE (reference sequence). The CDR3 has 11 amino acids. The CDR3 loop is CASSLDRDPIF. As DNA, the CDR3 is TGTGCCAGCAGCTTGGACAGGGACCCAATTTTT.

The chain's CDR3 is CASSLVTSGAFF. The CDR3 region has the DNA TGTGCCAGCAGCTTAGTCACTTCGGGAGCTTTCTTT. This chain joins TRBV7-9 and TRBJ1-1; D is ambiguous. This CDR3 has 12 amino acids. Germline V lookup: CDR1 SEHNR, CDR2 FQNEAQ (reference sequence). Trimming removed 1 base from V and 10 bases from J, with 10 bases in between. Together with reference TRBV7-9 and TRBJ1-1, the CDR3 gives the full variable domain: DTGVSQNPRHKITKRGQNVTFRCDPISEHNRLYWYRQTLGQGPEFLTYFQNEAQLEKSRLLSDRFSAERPKGSFSTLEIQRTEQGDSAMYLCASSLVTSGAFFGQGTRLTVV.

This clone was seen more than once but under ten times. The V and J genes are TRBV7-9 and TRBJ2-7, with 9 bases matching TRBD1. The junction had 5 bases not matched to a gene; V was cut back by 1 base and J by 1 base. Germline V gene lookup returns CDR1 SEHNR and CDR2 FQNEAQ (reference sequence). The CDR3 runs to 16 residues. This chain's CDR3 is CASSLEGTGSSYEQYF. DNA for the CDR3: TGTGCCAGCAGCTTAGAGGGGACAGGGAGTTCCTACGAGCAGTACTTC.

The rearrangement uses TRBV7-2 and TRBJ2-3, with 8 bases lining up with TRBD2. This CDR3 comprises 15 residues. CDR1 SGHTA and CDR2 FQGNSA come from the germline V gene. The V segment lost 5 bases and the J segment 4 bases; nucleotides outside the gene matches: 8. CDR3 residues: CASSPLAGSADTQYF. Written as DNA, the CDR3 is TGTGCCAGCAGCCCATTAGCGGGATCCGCAGATACGCAGTATTTT.

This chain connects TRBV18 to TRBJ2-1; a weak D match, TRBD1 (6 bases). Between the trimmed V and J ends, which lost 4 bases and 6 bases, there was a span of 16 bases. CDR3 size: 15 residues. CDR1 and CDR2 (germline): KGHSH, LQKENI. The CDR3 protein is CASSLGTPAGNEQFF. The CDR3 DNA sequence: TGTGCCAGCTCACTCGGGACACCGGCGGGCAATGAGCAGTTCTTC.

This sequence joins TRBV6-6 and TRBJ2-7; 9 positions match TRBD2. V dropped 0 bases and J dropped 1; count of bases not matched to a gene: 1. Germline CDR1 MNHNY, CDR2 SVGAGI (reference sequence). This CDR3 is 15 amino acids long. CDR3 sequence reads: CASSYSAGGSYEQYF. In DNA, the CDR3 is TGTGCCAGCAGTTACTCTGCGGGGGGGTCCTACGAGCAGTACTTC.

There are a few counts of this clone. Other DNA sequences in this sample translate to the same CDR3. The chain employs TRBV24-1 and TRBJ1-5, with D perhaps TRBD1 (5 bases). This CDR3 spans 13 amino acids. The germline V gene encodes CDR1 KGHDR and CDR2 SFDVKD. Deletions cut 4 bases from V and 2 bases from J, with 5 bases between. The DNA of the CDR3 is TGTGCCACCAGTGACAGGGGCAATCAGCCCCAGCATTTT. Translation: CATSDRGNQPQHF.

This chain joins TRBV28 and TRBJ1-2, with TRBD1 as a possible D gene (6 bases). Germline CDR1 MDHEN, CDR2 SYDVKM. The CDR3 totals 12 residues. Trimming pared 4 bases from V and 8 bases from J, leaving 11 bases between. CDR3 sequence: CASSSARGGYTF. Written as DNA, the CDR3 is TGTGCCAGCAGTTCCGCCAGGGGAGGCTACACCTTC.

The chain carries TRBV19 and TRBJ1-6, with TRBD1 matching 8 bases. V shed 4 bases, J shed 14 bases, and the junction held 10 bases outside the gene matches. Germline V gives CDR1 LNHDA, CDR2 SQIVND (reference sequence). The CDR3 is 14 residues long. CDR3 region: CASSTTGAARSLHF. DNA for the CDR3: TGTGCCAGTAGTACGACAGGGGCCGCGCGGTCCCTCCACTTT.

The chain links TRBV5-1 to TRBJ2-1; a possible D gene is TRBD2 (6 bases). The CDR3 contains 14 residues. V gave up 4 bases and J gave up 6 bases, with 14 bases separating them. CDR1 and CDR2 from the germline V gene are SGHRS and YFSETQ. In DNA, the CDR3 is TGCGCCAGCAGCGTCGGGACTTCCGGCAATGAGCAGTTCTTC. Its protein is CASSVGTSGNEQFF.

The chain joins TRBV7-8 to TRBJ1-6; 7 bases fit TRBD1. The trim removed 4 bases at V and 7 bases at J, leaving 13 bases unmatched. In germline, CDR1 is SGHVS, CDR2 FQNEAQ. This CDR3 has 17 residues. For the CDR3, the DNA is TGTGCCAGCAGCTCCGAAACAGGGGCTCGAAGGAATTCACCCCTCCACTTT. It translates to CASSSETGARRNSPLHF.

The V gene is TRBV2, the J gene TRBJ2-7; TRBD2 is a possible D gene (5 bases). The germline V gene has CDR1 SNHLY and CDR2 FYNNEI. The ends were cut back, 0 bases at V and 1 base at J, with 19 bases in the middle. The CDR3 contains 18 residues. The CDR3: CASSEAFGIPITSYEQYF. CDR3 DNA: TGTGCCAGCAGTGAAGCGTTCGGGATTCCCATAACTTCCTACGAGCAGTACTTC.

In DNA, the CDR3 is TGTGCCAGCACGCGGGGAGGGAAAAACATTCAGTACTTC. Its translation is CASTRGGKNIQYF. The chain joins TRBV6-5 to TRBJ2-4, with TRBD2 matching 7 bases. Per germline, CDR1 MNHEY and CDR2 SVGAGI. The CDR3 length is 13 residues. Trimming took 7 bases from V and 4 from J; bases not matched to a gene: 4.

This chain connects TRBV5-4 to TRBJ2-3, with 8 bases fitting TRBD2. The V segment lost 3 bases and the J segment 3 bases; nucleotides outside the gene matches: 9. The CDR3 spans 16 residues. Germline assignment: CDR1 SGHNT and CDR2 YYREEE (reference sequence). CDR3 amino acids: CASSSRGGVRTDTQYF. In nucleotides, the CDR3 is TGTGCCAGCAGCTCTCGGGGGGGGGTAAGGACAGATACGCAGTATTTT.